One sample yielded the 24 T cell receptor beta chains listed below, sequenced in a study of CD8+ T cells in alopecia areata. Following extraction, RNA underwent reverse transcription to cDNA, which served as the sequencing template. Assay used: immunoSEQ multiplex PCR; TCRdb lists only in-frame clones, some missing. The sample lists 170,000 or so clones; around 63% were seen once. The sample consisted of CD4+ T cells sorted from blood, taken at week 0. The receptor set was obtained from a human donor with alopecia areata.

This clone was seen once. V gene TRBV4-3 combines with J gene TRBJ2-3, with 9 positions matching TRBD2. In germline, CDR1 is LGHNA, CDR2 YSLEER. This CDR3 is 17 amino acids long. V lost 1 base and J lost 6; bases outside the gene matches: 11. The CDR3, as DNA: TGCGCCAGCAGCCAAGGCCACCGTGCGGGGGGGCCCGATACGCAGTATTTT. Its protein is CASSQGHRAGGPDTQYF.

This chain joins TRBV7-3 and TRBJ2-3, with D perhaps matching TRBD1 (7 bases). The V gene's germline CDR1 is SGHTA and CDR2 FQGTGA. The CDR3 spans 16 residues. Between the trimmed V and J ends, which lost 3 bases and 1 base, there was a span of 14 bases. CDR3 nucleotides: TGTGCCAGCAGCTTGCCGGCGGGACAGCGCACAGATACGCAGTATTTT. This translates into CASSLPAGQRTDTQYF.

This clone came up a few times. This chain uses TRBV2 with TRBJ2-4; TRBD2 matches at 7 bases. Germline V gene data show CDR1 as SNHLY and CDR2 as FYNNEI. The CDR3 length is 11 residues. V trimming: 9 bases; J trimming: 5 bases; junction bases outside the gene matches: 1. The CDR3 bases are TGTGCCAGTCGGGGGGAAAACATTCAGTACTTC. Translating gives CASRGENIQYF.

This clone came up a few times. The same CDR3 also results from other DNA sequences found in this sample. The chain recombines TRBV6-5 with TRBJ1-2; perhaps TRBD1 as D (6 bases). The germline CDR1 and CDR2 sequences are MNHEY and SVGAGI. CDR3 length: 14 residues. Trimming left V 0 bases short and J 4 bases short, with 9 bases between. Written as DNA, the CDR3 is TGTGCCAGCAGTTACTCACAGGGCGGCTATGGCTACACCTTC. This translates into CASSYSQGGYGYTF.

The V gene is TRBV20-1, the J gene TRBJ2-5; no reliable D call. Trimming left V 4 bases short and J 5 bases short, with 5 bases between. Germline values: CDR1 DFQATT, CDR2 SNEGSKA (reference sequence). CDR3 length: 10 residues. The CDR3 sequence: CSAIWETQYF. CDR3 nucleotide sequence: TGCAGTGCTATCTGGGAGACCCAGTACTTC.

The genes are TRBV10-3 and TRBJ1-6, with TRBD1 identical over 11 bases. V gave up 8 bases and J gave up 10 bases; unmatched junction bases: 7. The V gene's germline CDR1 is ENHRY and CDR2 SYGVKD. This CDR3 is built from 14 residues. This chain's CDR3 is CAISGTGGRSPLHF. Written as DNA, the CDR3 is TGTGCCATCTCCGGGACAGGGGGTAGGTCACCCCTCCACTTT.

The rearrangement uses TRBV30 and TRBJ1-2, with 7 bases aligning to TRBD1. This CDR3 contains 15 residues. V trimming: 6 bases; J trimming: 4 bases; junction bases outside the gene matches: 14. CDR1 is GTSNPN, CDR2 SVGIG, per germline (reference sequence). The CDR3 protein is CACRQGAIQIYGYTF. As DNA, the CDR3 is TGTGCCTGCCGACAGGGCGCCATCCAAATCTATGGCTACACCTTC.

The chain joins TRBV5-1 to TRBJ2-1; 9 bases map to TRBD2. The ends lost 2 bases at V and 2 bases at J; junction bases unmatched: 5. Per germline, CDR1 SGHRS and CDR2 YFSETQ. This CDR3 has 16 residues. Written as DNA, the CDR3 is TGCGCCAGCAGCTTTTCAAGCGGGGGGACCTACAATGAGCAGTTCTTC. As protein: CASSFSSGGTYNEQFF.

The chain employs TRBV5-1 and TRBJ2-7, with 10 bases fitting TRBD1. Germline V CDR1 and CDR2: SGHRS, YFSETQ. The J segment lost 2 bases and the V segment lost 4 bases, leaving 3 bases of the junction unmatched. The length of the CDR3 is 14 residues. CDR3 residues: CASSAGQGAYEQYF. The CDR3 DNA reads TGCGCCAGCAGCGCCGGACAGGGGGCCTACGAGCAGTACTTC.

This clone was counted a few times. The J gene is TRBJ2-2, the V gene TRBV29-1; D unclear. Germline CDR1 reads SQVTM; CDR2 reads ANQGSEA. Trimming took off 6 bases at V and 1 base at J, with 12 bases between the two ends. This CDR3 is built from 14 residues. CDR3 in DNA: TGCAGCGTCCCCTTCGGGCTGAACACCGGGGAGCTGTTTTTT. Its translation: CSVPFGLNTGELFF.

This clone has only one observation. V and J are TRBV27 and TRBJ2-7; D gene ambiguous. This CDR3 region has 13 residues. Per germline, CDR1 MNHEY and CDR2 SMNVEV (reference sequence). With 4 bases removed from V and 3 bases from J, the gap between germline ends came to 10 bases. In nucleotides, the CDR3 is TGTGCCAGCAGTTCGCGGCCATTCTACGAGCAGTACTTC. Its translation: CASSSRPFYEQYF.

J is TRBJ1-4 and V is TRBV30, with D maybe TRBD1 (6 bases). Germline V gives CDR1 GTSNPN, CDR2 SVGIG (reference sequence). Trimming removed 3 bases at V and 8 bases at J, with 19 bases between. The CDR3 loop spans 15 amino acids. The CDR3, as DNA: TGTGCCTGGAGCCGGACAGCAATATCTTGGGAAAAACTGTTTTTT. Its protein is CAWSRTAISWEKLFF.

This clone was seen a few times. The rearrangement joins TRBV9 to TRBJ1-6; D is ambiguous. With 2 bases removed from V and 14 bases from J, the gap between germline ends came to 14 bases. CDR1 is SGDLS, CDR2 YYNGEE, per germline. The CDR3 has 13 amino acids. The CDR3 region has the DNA TGTGCCAGCAGCGTCCGACCGTCTCAGGCCCTCCACTTT. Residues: CASSVRPSQALHF.

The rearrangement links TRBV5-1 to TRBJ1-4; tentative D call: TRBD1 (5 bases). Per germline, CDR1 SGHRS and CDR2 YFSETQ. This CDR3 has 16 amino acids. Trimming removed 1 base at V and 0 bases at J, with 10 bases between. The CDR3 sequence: CASSLKGPTTNEKLFF. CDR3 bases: TGCGCCAGCAGCTTGAAGGGGCCCACAACTAATGAAAAACTGTTTTTT.

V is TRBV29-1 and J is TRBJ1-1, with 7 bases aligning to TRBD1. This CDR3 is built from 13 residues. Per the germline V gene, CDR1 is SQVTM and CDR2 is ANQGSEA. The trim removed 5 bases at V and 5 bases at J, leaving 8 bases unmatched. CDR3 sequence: CSVRQGLWTEAFF. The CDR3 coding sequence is TGCAGCGTTCGACAGGGTTTATGGACTGAAGCTTTCTTT.

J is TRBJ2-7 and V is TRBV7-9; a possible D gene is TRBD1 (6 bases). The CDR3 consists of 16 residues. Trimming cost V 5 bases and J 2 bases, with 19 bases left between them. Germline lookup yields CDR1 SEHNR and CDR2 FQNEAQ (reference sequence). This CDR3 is CASSPAGGRGTYEQYF. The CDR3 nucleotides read TGTGCCAGCAGCCCCGCGGGTGGAAGGGGGACCTACGAGCAGTACTTC. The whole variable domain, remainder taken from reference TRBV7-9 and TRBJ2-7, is DTGVSQNPRHKITKRGQNVTFRCDPISEHNRLYWYRQTLGQGPEFLTYFQNEAQLEKSRLLSDRFSAERPKGSFSTLEIQRTEQGDSAMYLCASSPAGGRGTYEQYFGPGTRLTVT.

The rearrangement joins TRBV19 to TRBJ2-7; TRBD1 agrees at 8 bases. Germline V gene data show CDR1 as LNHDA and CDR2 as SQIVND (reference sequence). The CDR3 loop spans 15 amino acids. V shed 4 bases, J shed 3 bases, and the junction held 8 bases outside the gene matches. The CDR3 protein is CASSTRTGYSYEQYF. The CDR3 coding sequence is TGTGCCAGTAGTACCCGGACAGGGTACAGCTACGAGCAGTACTTC.

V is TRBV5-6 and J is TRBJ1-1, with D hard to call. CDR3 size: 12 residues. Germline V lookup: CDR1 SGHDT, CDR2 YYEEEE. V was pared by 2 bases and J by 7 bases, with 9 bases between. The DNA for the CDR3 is TGTGCCAGCAGCTTAATGGGAAGTGAAGCTTTCTTT. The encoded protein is CASSLMGSEAFF. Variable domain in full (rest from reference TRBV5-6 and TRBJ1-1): DAGVTQSPTHLIKTRGQQVTLRCSPKSGHDTVSWYQQALGQGPQFIFQYYEEEERQRGNFPDRFSGHQFPNYSSELNVNALLLGDSALYLCASSLMGSEAFFGQGTRLTVV.

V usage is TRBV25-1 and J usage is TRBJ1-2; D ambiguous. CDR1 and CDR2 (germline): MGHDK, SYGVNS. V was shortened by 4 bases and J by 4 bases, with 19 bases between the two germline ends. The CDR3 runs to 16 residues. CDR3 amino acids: CASSAEDESGIYGYTF. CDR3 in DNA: TGTGCCAGCAGTGCCGAAGACGAAAGTGGGATCTATGGCTACACCTTC.

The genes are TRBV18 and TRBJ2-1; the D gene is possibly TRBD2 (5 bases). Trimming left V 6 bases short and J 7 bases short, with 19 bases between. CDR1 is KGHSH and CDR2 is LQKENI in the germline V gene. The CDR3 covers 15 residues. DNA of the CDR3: TGTGCCAGCTCCCCCGGGGTTAGGTTGTCAAATGAGCAGTTCTTC. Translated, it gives CASSPGVRLSNEQFF.

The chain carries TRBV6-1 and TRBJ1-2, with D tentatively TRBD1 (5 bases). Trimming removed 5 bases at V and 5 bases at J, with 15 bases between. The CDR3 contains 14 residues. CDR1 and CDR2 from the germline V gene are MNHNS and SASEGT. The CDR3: CASSLGAQLYGYTF. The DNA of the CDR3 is TGTGCCAGCAGTTTAGGGGCCCAACTATATGGCTACACCTTC.

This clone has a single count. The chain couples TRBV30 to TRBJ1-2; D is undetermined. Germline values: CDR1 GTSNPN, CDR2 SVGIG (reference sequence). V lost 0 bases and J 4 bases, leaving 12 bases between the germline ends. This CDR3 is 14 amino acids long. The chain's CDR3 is CAWSVEGISYGYTF. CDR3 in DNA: TGTGCCTGGAGTGTAGAGGGAATCTCCTATGGCTACACCTTC.

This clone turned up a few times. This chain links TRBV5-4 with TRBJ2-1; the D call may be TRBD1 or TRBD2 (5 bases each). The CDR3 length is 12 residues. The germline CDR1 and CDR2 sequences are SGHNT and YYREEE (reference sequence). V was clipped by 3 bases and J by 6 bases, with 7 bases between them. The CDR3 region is CASSWDANEQFF. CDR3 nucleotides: TGTGCCAGCAGCTGGGACGCCAATGAGCAGTTCTTC.

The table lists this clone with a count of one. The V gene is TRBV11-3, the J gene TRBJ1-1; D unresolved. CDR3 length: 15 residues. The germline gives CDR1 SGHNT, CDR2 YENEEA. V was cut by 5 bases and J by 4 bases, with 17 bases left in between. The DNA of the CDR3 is TGTGCCAGCAGCCCAGGACGAAGATCGGGCACTGAAGCTTTCTTT. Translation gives CASSPGRRSGTEAFF. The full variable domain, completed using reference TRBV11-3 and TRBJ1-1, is EAGVVQSPRYKIIEKKQPVAFWCNPISGHNTLYWYLQNLGQGPELLIRYENEEAVDDSQLPKDRFSAERLKGVDSTLKIQPAELGDSAVYLCASSPGRRSGTEAFFGQGTRLTVV.